Listed here are 2 T cell receptor beta chains from one sample, sequenced in a study of post-analysis software for immune sequencing data. Findings of the study overall: Four or five TRBV segments were more frequent in patients than controls; TRBV5-6, TRBV5-1 and TRBV20-1 belonged to this group.

Unique molecular identifiers were built into the TCR beta cDNA libraries. Each CDR3 protein is one row after TCRdb ran MiXCR on the PCR reads. Here the sample spans roughly 870,000 distinct CDR3 sequences, roughly 50% being singletons. No antigen has been identified for these receptors. The specimen sequenced was blood. Receptor source: a girl aged 10 to 17 with multiple sclerosis.

This sequence joins TRBV19 and TRBJ2-5, with D perhaps matching TRBD1 (5 bases). V was trimmed by 4 bases and J by 1 base, leaving 13 bases between them. CDR1 and CDR2 (germline): LNHDA, SQIVND (reference sequence). There are 15 residues in the CDR3. Here the CDR3 reads CASSRGHIPQETQYF. In DNA form, the CDR3 reads TGTGCCAGTAGTAGAGGACACATACCCCAAGAGACCCAGTACTTC.

V usage is TRBV5-1 and J usage is TRBJ2-3, with D unresolved. The V end lost 7 bases, the J end lost 1 base, and 16 bases lay between the germline ends. This CDR3 comprises 15 residues. Germline CDR1 SGHRS, CDR2 YFSETQ. CDR3 coding DNA: TGCGCCAGCCGTACAGCAGGACGGGGCACAGATACGCAGTATTTT. Amino acid sequence: CASRTAGRGTDTQYF.